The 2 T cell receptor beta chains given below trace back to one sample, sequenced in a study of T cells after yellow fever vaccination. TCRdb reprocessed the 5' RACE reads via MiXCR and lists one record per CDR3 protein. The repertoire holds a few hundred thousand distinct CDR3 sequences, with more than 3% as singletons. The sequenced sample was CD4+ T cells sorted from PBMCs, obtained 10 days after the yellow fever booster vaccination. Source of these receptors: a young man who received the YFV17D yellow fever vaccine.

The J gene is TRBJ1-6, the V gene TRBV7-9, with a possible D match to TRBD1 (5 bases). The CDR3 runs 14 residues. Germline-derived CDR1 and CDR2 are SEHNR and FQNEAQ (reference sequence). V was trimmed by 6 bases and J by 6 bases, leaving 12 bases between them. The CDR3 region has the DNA TGTGCCAGCAGGGGGACTGGACTTAATTCACCCCTCCACTTT. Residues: CASRGTGLNSPLHF.

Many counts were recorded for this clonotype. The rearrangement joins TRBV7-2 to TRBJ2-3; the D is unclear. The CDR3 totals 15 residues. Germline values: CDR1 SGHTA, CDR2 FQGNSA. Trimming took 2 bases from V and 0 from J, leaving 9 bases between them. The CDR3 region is CASSLQSVSTDTQYF. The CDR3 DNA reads TGTGCCAGCAGCTTACAAAGCGTTAGCACAGATACGCAGTATTTT.